One sample yielded the 21 T cell receptor beta chains listed below, sequenced in a study of CXCR3-negative and CXCR3-positive naive CD8 T cells. 5' RACE that incorporated UMI labels was used to prepare the TRB cDNA libraries. TCRdb reprocessed the 5' RACE reads and keeps a single row for each CDR3 protein, giving no DNA. This table holds about 62,000 distinct CDR3 sequences. The sequenced sample consisted of naive CXCR3- CD8+ T cells from blood. Subset reported: CD45RO-CCR7+CD27+CD95- naive CD8+ T cells lacking CXCR3 (TNR3-). The source is a human donor in good health. Some clones in this sample may be carry-over from other donors' samples.

The genes are TRBV5-5 and TRBJ2-7; TCRdb's D gene call, TRBD2, goes unchecked for lack of DNA. The V gene's germline CDR1 is SGHKS and CDR2 YYEKEE (reference sequence). The CDR3 consists of 13 residues. The CDR3 loop reads CASSLGLGYEQYF.

The chain couples TRBV7-2 to TRBJ2-7. CDR3 length equals 12 residues. Germline-derived CDR1 and CDR2 are SGHTA and FQGNSA. CDR3 amino acids: CASSWVGYEQYF.

This chain uses TRBV29-1 with TRBJ2-1. There are 16 residues in the CDR3. The germline V gene has CDR1 SQVTM and CDR2 ANQGSEA. CDR3: CSVVREEGSSYNEQFF.

The chain uses TRBV23-1 and TRBJ2-7. TRBV23-1 is an ORF for which the function is uncertain. This CDR3 has 14 residues. CDR3 in amino acids: CASSQTSCPYEQYF.

The rearrangement uses TRBV19 and TRBJ2-7; TCRdb names TRBD1, which stays unverified in the absence of DNA. Looked up from germline, CDR1 is LNHDA and CDR2 is SQIVND (reference sequence). The CDR3 runs to 14 residues. The CDR3: CASSFGTGNYEQYF.

The chain is built from TRBV12-3 or TRBV12-4 and TRBJ2-3; as DNA is missing, the TRBD2 call by TCRdb cannot be tested. The CDR3 totals 16 residues. Here the CDR3 reads CASSRLAGGSTDTQYF.

V gene TRBV29-1 combines with J gene TRBJ2-1; TCRdb gives TRBD1 as the D gene, but with no DNA this cannot be confirmed. Per the germline V gene, CDR1 is SQVTM and CDR2 is ANQGSEA. CDR3 length: 13 amino acids. The CDR3 region is CSVPGSVVTGQFF.

The CDR3 loop is CASSRGHLTDTQYF. The chain is built from TRBV14 and TRBJ2-3; TCRdb gives TRBD2 as the D gene, but with no DNA this cannot be confirmed. Germline loops: CDR1 SGHDN, CDR2 FVKESK. This CDR3 spans 14 amino acids.

This chain connects TRBV5-4 to TRBJ2-3; TCRdb's D call, TRBD1, is unchecked because there is no DNA. Germline assignment: CDR1 SGHNT and CDR2 YYREEE (reference sequence). The CDR3 loop spans 15 amino acids. CDR3 amino acids: CASSLPGLDTDTQYF.

The CDR3 spells CASSLRPHSTADTDTQYF. The chain has TRBV7-7 and TRBJ2-3; TCRdb picks TRBD1, but there is no DNA to check that call. Germline V gene lookup returns CDR1 SSHAT and CDR2 FNYEAQ (reference sequence). The CDR3 totals 18 residues.

This chain links TRBV6-4 with TRBJ1-5; there is no DNA to check the TCRdb D call of TRBD1. Germline CDR1 reads MRHNA; CDR2 reads SNTAGT. The CDR3 spans 16 residues. CDR3 protein: CASSDSRHPGGEPQHF.

The chain uses TRBV7-8 and TRBJ1-2; as DNA is missing, the TRBD1 call by TCRdb cannot be tested. This CDR3 region has 17 residues. Germline CDR1 is SGHVS and CDR2 is FQNEAQ. CDR3 sequence: CASSFQRTGDSTYGYTF. The full variable domain, rest sourced from reference TRBV7-8 and TRBJ1-2, is GAGVSQSPRYKVAKRGQDVALRCDPISGHVSLFWYQQALGQGPEFLTYFQNEAQLDKSGLPSDRFFAERPEGSVSTLKIQRTQQEDSAVYLCASSFQRTGDSTYGYTFGSGTRLTVV.

J is TRBJ2-7 and V is TRBV4-3. The CDR3 runs to 16 residues. In germline, CDR1 is LGHNA, CDR2 YSLEER. CDR3 loop: CASSQDEVGGSYEQYF.

The rearrangement uses TRBV13 and TRBJ2-7; no DNA is available, so the TRBD1 call from TCRdb remains unchecked. The CDR3 extends over 14 amino acids. Germline V lookup: CDR1 PRHDT, CDR2 FYEKMQ (reference sequence). The CDR3 reads CASRYRTRSYVQYF.

This chain uses TRBV9 with TRBJ2-2. Germline CDR1 is SGDLS and CDR2 is YYNGEE. This CDR3 region has 13 residues. CDR3 sequence reads: CASSPENTGELFF.

The rearrangement joins TRBV20-1 to TRBJ2-7. This CDR3 comprises 12 residues. Germline values: CDR1 DFQATT, CDR2 SNEGSKA (reference sequence). The CDR3 is CSARVVDYEQYF.

The chain combines TRBV12-3 or TRBV12-4 with TRBJ1-1. The length of the CDR3 is 13 residues. The CDR3 spells CASSLVENTEAFF.

The chain carries TRBV19 and TRBJ2-1; absent DNA, TCRdb's TRBD1 call cannot be checked. This CDR3 region has 16 residues. Germline CDR1 is LNHDA and CDR2 is SQIVND (reference sequence). CDR3 residues: CASSTGQDFSYNEQFF.

This chain uses TRBV20-1 with TRBJ2-1; TCRdb's assignment of TRBD2 cannot be checked, as there is no DNA. This CDR3 contains 15 residues. Germline-derived CDR1 and CDR2 are DFQATT and SNEGSKA (reference sequence). The CDR3 loop is CSARALAGGLNEQFF.

The chain links TRBV14 to TRBJ2-3; there is no DNA to check the TCRdb D call of TRBD2. The CDR3 has 16 residues. Germline V gene lookup returns CDR1 SGHDN and CDR2 FVKESK. CDR3 protein: CASSPYLAGEVDTQYF.

The chain carries TRBV6-6 and TRBJ2-1; TCRdb calls TRBD2, which cannot be checked without DNA. Germline CDR1 and CDR2: MNHNY and SVGAGI (reference sequence). This CDR3 contains 16 residues. The CDR3 sequence is CASSYSLAGGLDEQFF.